Listed below are T cell receptor beta chains from one sample, sequenced in a study of shared clonotypes between healthy human individuals. TCRdb's table, derived via immunoSEQ multiplex PCR, lists solely in-frame clones and lacks some. Among hundreds of thousands of clones, 70% to 80% were seen once, and the ten largest hold roughly 13%. Sequenced sample: PBMCs. All receptors derive from a middle-aged woman in good health. Some clones in this sample may be carry-over from other donors' samples. Each CDR3 is given with its conserved first and last residue. D genes are given only for firm matches. Some rows have no size entry. The others give once, few or many, or a class for an expanded clone.

CDR3 protein	CDR3 DNA	D gene	V gene	J gene	clone size	CDR3 length
CASSLRPSGTGELFF	TGTGCCAGCAGCTTAAGGCCTAGCGGCACCGGGGAGCTGTTTTTT	TRBD2	TRBV7-9	TRBJ2-2	few	15
CASSLAVGPRGYNEQFF	TGTGCCAGCAGCTTGGCCGTTGGACCAAGGGGTTACAATGAGCAGTTCTTC	.	TRBV5-4	TRBJ2-1	.	17
CASSSGQEAGELFF	TGCGCCAGCAGCTCCGGACAGGAAGCCGGGGAGCTGTTTTTT	TRBD1	TRBV4-3	TRBJ2-2	.	14
CASSLGLPSTDTQYF	TGTGCCAGCAGCTTGGGACTACCTAGCACAGATACGCAGTATTTT	.	TRBV5-4	TRBJ2-3	.	15
CASSLVGLAGQQYF	TGTGCCAGCAGCTTGGTGGGACTAGCGGGACAGCAGTACTTC	TRBD2	TRBV5-4	TRBJ2-7	.	14
CASSLAGYSNQPQHF	TGTGCCAGCAGTTTGGCAGGGTATAGCAATCAGCCCCAGCATTTT	.	TRBV28	TRBJ1-5	.	15
CASSPSIGTGGFSYEQYF	TGTGCCAGCTCACCATCGATCGGGACAGGGGGTTTCTCCTACGAGCAGTACTTC	TRBD1	TRBV18	TRBJ2-7	.	18
CAISESIDQPQHF	TGTGCCATCAGTGAGTCGATTGATCAGCCCCAGCATTTT	.	TRBV10-3	TRBJ1-5	few	13
CASSPVGGLSNQPQHF	TGCGCCAGCAGCCCCGTAGGGGGGCTTAGCAATCAGCCCCAGCATTTT	.	TRBV5-1	TRBJ1-5	.	16
CASSSPLAGADTQYF	TGTGCCAGCAGCTCGCCCCTAGCGGGAGCAGATACGCAGTATTTT	TRBD2	TRBV5-4	TRBJ2-3	.	15
CASSLRQGSTDTQYF	TGTGCCAGCAGTTTACGACAGGGTAGCACAGATACGCAGTATTTT	TRBD1	TRBV2	TRBJ2-3	.	15
CASSLHVATNEKLFF	TGTGCCAGCAGTTTACACGTGGCAACTAATGAAAAACTGTTTTTT	.	TRBV28	TRBJ1-4	.	15
CASSITGTPGEQYF	TGTGCCAGCAGTATAACCGGGACACCAGGGGAGCAGTACTTC	.	TRBV27	TRBJ2-5	.	14
CASSLYRAQAGYEQYF	TGTGCCAGCAGTCTATACCGGGCCCAGGCTGGGTACGAGCAGTACTTC	.	TRBV5-6	TRBJ2-7	.	16
CAWTRSRSSYEQYF	TGTGCCTGGACAAGGAGCCGCAGCTCCTACGAGCAGTACTTC	.	TRBV30	TRBJ2-7	.	14
CASSNPGTSGGGGIHEQYF	TGTGCCAGCAGCAATCCCGGGACTAGCGGGGGAGGGGGAATCCACGAGCAGTACTTC	TRBD2	TRBV7-2	TRBJ2-7	.	19
CAWNSGRAEETQYF	TGTGCCTGGAATAGCGGGAGGGCCGAGGAGACCCAGTACTTC	TRBD2	TRBV30	TRBJ2-5	.	14
CASSAGTGFSYEQYF	TGTGCCAGCAGCGCCGGGACAGGCTTCTCCTACGAGCAGTACTTC	TRBD1	TRBV2	TRBJ2-7	.	15
CASSLPQDLGVTDTQYF	TGTGCCAGCAGCTTACCGCAGGACTTGGGGGTTACAGATACGCAGTATTTT	.	TRBV7-2	TRBJ2-3	few	17
CASSHRAGTGETQYF	TGCGCCAGCAGCCACAGAGCGGGAACGGGGGAGACCCAGTACTTC	TRBD2	TRBV4-3	TRBJ2-5	few	15
CASSTSDRNTEAFF	TGCGCCAGCAGCACTTCAGACAGGAACACTGAAGCTTTCTTT	.	TRBV5-1	TRBJ1-1	.	14
CASSWPSGSIGNEQFF	TGCGCCAGCAGCTGGCCTAGCGGGAGTATAGGCAATGAGCAGTTCTTC	TRBD2	TRBV5-1	TRBJ2-1	.	16
CASIPSGPRNEQFF	TGTGCCAGCATCCCTAGCGGGCCTCGCAATGAGCAGTTCTTC	TRBD2	TRBV28	TRBJ2-1	.	14
CASSRSGGTVSYEQYF	TGTGCCAGCAGCCGCAGCGGCGGGACAGTCTCCTACGAGCAGTACTTC	.	TRBV11-2	TRBJ2-7	.	16
CASSTTDGPNTEAFF	TGTGCCAGCAGTACGACGGACGGCCCGAACACTGAAGCTTTCTTT	.	TRBV2	TRBJ1-1	.	15
CASSYGRKGETQYF	TGTGCCAGCAGTTACGGGAGGAAGGGAGAGACCCAGTACTTC	.	TRBV6-5	TRBJ2-5	.	14
CASSQDGGTSGSETQYF	TGTGCCAGCAGCCAAGATGGGGGGACTAGCGGGAGCGAGACCCAGTACTTC	TRBD2	TRBV4-2	TRBJ2-5	.	17
CASSLTGESGNTIYF	TGTGCCAGCAGCTTGACAGGGGAATCTGGAAACACCATATATTTT	TRBD1	TRBV11-3	TRBJ1-3	.	15
CASSKQGASGANVLTF	TGTGCCAGTAGTAAACAGGGGGCTTCTGGGGCCAACGTCCTGACTTTC	TRBD1	TRBV19	TRBJ2-6	many	16
CASSLAGVQYF	TGTGCCAGCAGCCTAGCGGGAGTACAGTACTTC	TRBD2	TRBV6-1	TRBJ2-7	.	11
CASSLTQGNIQYF	TGTGCCAGCAGTTTGACCCAGGGAAACATTCAGTACTTC	.	TRBV28	TRBJ2-4	.	13
CASSLTPPGLAVLGEQFF	TGTGCCAGCAGCTTAACGCCCCCGGGACTAGCAGTATTGGGTGAGCAGTTCTTC	TRBD2	TRBV7-2	TRBJ2-1	once	18
CASSPNTLSSYEQYF	TGTGCCAGCAGCCCAAACACCCTAAGCTCCTACGAGCAGTACTTC	.	TRBV9	TRBJ2-7	few	15
CARSKVTEPQETQYF	TGTGCCAGAAGCAAGGTTACAGAACCCCAAGAGACCCAGTACTTC	.	TRBV21-1	TRBJ2-5	.	15
CASRKLGTEFSLEAFF	TGTGCCAGCAGAAAGCTGGGGACAGAGTTTTCGTTGGAAGCTTTCTTT	TRBD1	TRBV27	TRBJ1-1	.	16
CASSLAGAYNEQFF	TGTGCCAGCAGTTTGGCGGGGGCATACAATGAGCAGTTCTTC	.	TRBV9	TRBJ2-1	.	14
CASSLGPSYQETQYF	TGTGCCAGCAGCTTAGGACCATCATACCAAGAGACCCAGTACTTC	.	TRBV7-6	TRBJ2-5	.	15
CASSVGQGREAFF	TGTGCCAGCAGCGTCGGACAAGGCCGAGAAGCTTTCTTT	.	TRBV7-8	TRBJ1-1	once	13
CASSPTLQAWYYGYTF	TGTGCCAGCAGCCCAACCCTTCAGGCGTGGTACTATGGCTACACCTTC	.	TRBV7-8	TRBJ1-2	once	16
CASSLVRGRDTQYF	TGTGCCAGCAGCTTGGTCAGGGGGAGGGATACGCAGTATTTT	.	TRBV5-6	TRBJ2-3	.	14
CASSSRVYANTGELFF	TGCGCCAGCAGCTCCAGGGTATACGCGAACACCGGGGAGCTGTTTTTT	.	TRBV5-1	TRBJ2-2	.	16
CASSSMEGGIEKLFF	TGTGCCAGCAGTTCGATGGAGGGGGGGATTGAAAAACTGTTTTTT	.	TRBV27	TRBJ1-4	.	15
CASSETSGTGGEKLFF	TGTGCCAGCAGTGAGACCTCCGGGACAGGGGGTGAAAAACTGTTTTTT	TRBD1	TRBV6-1	TRBJ1-4	.	16
CASSGAGGVTGELFF	TGTGCCAGCAGCGGGGCGGGAGGTGTCACCGGGGAGCTGTTTTTT	TRBD2	TRBV4-2	TRBJ2-2	.	15
CASSLSGRESRQPQHF	TGTGCCAGCAGCTTGTCAGGGAGGGAGTCTCGCCAGCCCCAGCATTTT	.	TRBV5-4	TRBJ1-5	.	16